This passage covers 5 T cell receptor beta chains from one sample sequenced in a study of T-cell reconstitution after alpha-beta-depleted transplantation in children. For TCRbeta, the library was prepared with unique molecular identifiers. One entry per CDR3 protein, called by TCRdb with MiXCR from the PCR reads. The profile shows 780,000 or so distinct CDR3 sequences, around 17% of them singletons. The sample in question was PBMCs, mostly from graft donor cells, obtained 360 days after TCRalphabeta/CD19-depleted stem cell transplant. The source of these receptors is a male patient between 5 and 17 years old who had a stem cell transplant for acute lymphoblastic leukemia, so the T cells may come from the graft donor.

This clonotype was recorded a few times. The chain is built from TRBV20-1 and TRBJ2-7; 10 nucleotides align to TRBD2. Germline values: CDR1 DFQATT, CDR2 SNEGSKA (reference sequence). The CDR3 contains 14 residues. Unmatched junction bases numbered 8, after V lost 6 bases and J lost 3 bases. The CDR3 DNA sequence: TGCAGTGCAAGACAGCGGGAGGGCCTCTACGAGCAGTACTTC. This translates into CSARQREGLYEQYF.

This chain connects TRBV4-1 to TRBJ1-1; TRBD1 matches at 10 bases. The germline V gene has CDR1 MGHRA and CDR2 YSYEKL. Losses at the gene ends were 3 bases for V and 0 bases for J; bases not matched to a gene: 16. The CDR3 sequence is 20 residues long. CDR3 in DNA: TGCGCCAGCAGCCAGCGAATTGGGTTCTGGGACAGGGGCATGAACACTGAAGCTTTCTTT. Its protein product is CASSQRIGFWDRGMNTEAFF.

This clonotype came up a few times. CDR3 loop: CATSDHRTSGISHNEQFF. The CDR3 bases are TGTGCCACCAGTGATCACCGGACTAGCGGGATTTCCCACAATGAGCAGTTCTTC. V usage is TRBV24-1 and J usage is TRBJ2-1, with 12 bases lining up with TRBD2. V shed 3 bases and J 5 bases; nucleotides not matched to a gene: 10. Per the germline V gene, CDR1 is KGHDR and CDR2 is SFDVKD. The CDR3 runs to 18 residues.

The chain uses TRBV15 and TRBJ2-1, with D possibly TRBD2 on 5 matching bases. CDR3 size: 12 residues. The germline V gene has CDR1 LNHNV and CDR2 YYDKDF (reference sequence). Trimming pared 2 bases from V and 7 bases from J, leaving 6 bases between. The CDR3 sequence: CATSRWENEQFF. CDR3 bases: TGTGCCACCAGCAGATGGGAGAATGAGCAGTTCTTC.

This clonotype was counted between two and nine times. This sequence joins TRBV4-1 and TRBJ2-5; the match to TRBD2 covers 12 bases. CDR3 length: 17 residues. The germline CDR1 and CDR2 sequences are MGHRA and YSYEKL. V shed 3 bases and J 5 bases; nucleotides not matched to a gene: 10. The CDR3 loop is CASSQRVASGRDETQYF. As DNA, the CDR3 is TGCGCCAGCAGCCAGCGGGTGGCTAGCGGGAGGGATGAGACCCAGTACTTC.